This entry describes one T cell receptor (beta chain). This sample was taken from a study of OX40 agonist ivuxolimab in advanced cancers. TCRdb's copy holds only in-frame clones and misses some; the assay was immunoSEQ multiplex PCR. Here the sample spans more than 60,000 clones, roughly 84% being singletons. Germline loops: CDR1 SGHRS, CDR2 YFSETQ. The CDR3 length is 14 residues. V shed 1 base and J 9 bases; nucleotides not matched to a gene: 6. This receptor was taken from an adult with an advanced solid tumor such as melanoma, head and neck, liver or kidney cancer. The sample consisted of CD4+ or CD8+ T cells sorted from blood, taken in a trial of the OX40 agonist ivuxolimab. The chain combines TRBV5-1 with TRBJ2-5; 10 bases match TRBD2. The CDR3 loop is CASSLMGLASAQYF. The CDR3 bases are TGCGCCAGCAGCTTGATGGGACTAGCGTCGGCCCAGTACTTC.